The rows below give T cell receptor beta chains drawn from one sample of a study of response to subunit inactivated influenza vaccine. Each CDR3 protein gets one entry after TCRdb re-called the RT-PCR reads with MiXCR. The sample has more than 550,000 distinct CDR3 sequences; about 11% are singletons. The sample was PBMCs from blood, taken on the day of vaccination. The receptors stem from a man aged 45 to 65 who received an inactivated influenza vaccine. Both conserved end residues are part of each CDR3. The order of the fields is D gene, V gene, J gene, CDR3 length, CDR3 protein. The D gene is left open where the match is weak.

TRBD1	TRBV5-4	TRBJ2-2	17	CASSHAGQGSITGELFF
-	TRBV2	TRBJ1-2	15	CASTVRDLANYGYTF
-	TRBV10-1	TRBJ1-1	13	CASSESFRSVAFF
-	TRBV4-3	TRBJ2-5	15	CASSRGGDHQETQYF
-	TRBV5-1	TRBJ1-2	12	CASSGDYYGYTF
-	TRBV3-1	TRBJ2-1	16	CASSPYFGGAYNEQFF
TRBD1	TRBV6-1	TRBJ2-1	14	CASIQDRVGNEQFF
-	TRBV12-3/TRBV12-4	TRBJ2-7	13	CASSSYRDGEQYF
TRBD2	TRBV27	TRBJ2-3	15	CASSSISGGPDTQYF
-	TRBV5-1	TRBJ2-3	15	CASIPGGLGTDTQYF
-	TRBV30	TRBJ2-2	15	CAWSLGTANTGELFF
TRBD1	TRBV6-1	TRBJ1-2	14	CASRQGQGSGGYTF
-	TRBV4-1	TRBJ2-7	14	CASSPRRSNYEQYF
TRBD1	TRBV18	TRBJ2-5	16	CASSPLGGSRQETQYF
-	TRBV3-1	TRBJ2-6	19	CASSQDRGKLTSGANVLTF
TRBD1	TRBV11-3	TRBJ2-2	16	CASSLDLGQGSGELFF
-	TRBV29-1	TRBJ2-3	12	CSVEKFPDTQYF
-	TRBV29-1	TRBJ2-7	13	CSVGGRATYEQYF
-	TRBV4-1	TRBJ2-3	17	CASSQAEGRTSTDTQYF
TRBD1	TRBV12-3/TRBV12-4	TRBJ2-7	13	CASRRRDSWEQYF
-	TRBV15	TRBJ2-7	13	CATSREWTDEQYF
-	TRBV5-1	TRBJ2-5	13	CASRSPELETQYF
-	TRBV11-3	TRBJ2-3	13	CASSLFLGETQYF
-	TRBV18	TRBJ2-1	11	CASSSSLGQFF
-	TRBV9	TRBJ2-3	17	CASSVSSRAQTTDTQYF
-	TRBV20-1	TRBJ2-7	17	CSARDIFGQGRTYEQYF
-	TRBV7-9	TRBJ1-3	13	CASNLDVGNTIYF
TRBD1	TRBV7-2	TRBJ2-1	15	CASSSATGVHNEQFF
TRBD1	TRBV20-1	TRBJ2-1	12	CGGGQGVSEQFF
-	TRBV19	TRBJ1-6	16	CASSTSRGTTSSPLHF
TRBD2	TRBV11-2	TRBJ2-1	19	CASSLVRTSGGAGYNEQFF
TRBD2	TRBV12-3/TRBV12-4	TRBJ2-5	17	CASSQAPGLAIQETQYF
TRBD1	TRBV29-1	TRBJ2-7	13	CSVAGTGRYEQYF
-	TRBV5-1	TRBJ2-2	15	CASSLEGQVGGELFF
TRBD2	TRBV7-9	TRBJ2-3	16	CASSRRRGGGTDTQYF
TRBD2	TRBV6-2/TRBV6-3	TRBJ2-7	16	CASSYGGLANSYEQYF
-	TRBV5-6	TRBJ2-2	16	CASSLSLNWNTGELFF
-	TRBV7-9	TRBJ2-7	13	CASSSPTGYEQYF
-	TRBV5-1	TRBJ1-4	15	CASSLNRSPNEKLFF
-	TRBV12-3/TRBV12-4	TRBJ1-2	13	CASSIDHPSGYTF
TRBD2	TRBV30	TRBJ2-7	15	CAWSVRPSGATEQYF
-	TRBV6-2/TRBV6-3	TRBJ2-1	18	CASSYSTGDSSSYNEQFF
-	TRBV4-1	TRBJ2-5	14	CASSQFGRKETQYF
TRBD2	TRBV28	TRBJ2-7	17	CASSLLTAAGGHYEQYF
TRBD1	TRBV29-1	TRBJ1-1	14	CSVEVQGRYTEAFF
-	TRBV9	TRBJ2-1	18	CASSSPPKTGPVYNEQFF
-	TRBV28	TRBJ2-2	14	CASSVGGTLRELFF
-	TRBV20-1	TRBJ2-5	11	CSAPGEETQYF
TRBD2	TRBV5-1	TRBJ2-7	17	CASSRSLAGTSSYEQYF
-	TRBV4-1	TRBJ2-5	14	CASSQMDSLETQYF
TRBD1	TRBV25-1	TRBJ2-7	12	CATGTGGYEQYF
TRBD2	TRBV4-1	TRBJ2-5	15	CASSQVAGGPVTQYF
TRBD2	TRBV30	TRBJ2-3	13	CASWGGIADTQYF
TRBD1	TRBV29-1	TRBJ2-3	14	CSGRRDSFTDTQYF